The 8 T cell receptor beta chains below all came from one sample that was sequenced in a study of cytomegalovirus exposure and HLA in healthy donors. Researchers ran the PCR with 60 Vbeta and 13 Jbeta primers. Sequenced by immunoSEQ multiplex PCR; TCRdb stores in-frame clones only, minus some. This sample yields about 160,000 clones, of which around 83% are seen a single time; 0.96% belongs to the top ten. The sample consisted of PBMCs. These receptors originate from a girl aged 2-10 years in good health and CMV-seropositive.

V and J are TRBV15 and TRBJ2-2; 13 bases agree with TRBD2. Germline loops: CDR1 LNHNV, CDR2 YYDKDF (reference sequence). The CDR3 extends over 17 amino acids. Losses at the gene ends were 4 bases for V and 6 bases for J; bases not matched to a gene: 8. The CDR3 sequence is CATSIRTSGSWPGELFF. The CDR3 DNA reads as TGTGCCACCAGCATAAGGACTAGCGGGAGTTGGCCCGGGGAGCTGTTTTTT.

The V and J genes are TRBV7-8 and TRBJ2-5; 7 nucleotides line up with TRBD2. This CDR3 comprises 15 residues. Germline trimming cut 5 bases from V and 4 bases from J; bases unmatched to any gene: 10. Germline V gene sequence: CDR1 SGHVS, CDR2 FQNEAQ. As DNA, the CDR3 is TGTGCCAGCAGCCTGACTAGCCCCCCGGGAGAGACCCAGTACTTC. Amino acid sequence: CASSLTSPPGETQYF.

The gene calls are TRBV5-1 and TRBJ2-5; D may be TRBD2 (6 bases). The germline V and J ends were trimmed by 0 bases and 1 base, with 10 bases remaining between them. The CDR3 totals 15 residues. The germline V gene encodes CDR1 SGHRS and CDR2 YFSETQ. CDR3 sequence reads: CASSLAGSGQETQYF. DNA of the CDR3: TGCGCCAGCAGCTTGGCGGGTAGCGGCCAAGAGACCCAGTACTTC.

The chain is built from TRBV30 and TRBJ1-2, with no clear D. V gave up 0 bases and J gave up 3 bases, with 11 bases separating them. The CDR3 runs 14 residues. The germline gives CDR1 GTSNPN, CDR2 SVGIG (reference sequence). The CDR3 DNA is TGTGCCTGGAGTGTACTTCCATCATACTATGGCTACACCTTC. Translation: CAWSVLPSYYGYTF.

The chain joins TRBV28 to TRBJ2-7; 10 bases fit TRBD2. There are 14 residues in the CDR3. The trim removed 6 bases at V and 3 bases at J, leaving 5 bases unmatched. CDR1 is MDHEN and CDR2 is SYDVKM in the germline V gene. This CDR3 is CASRGTSARYEQYF. The CDR3 DNA reads as TGTGCCAGCAGGGGGACTAGCGCTCGCTACGAGCAGTACTTC. Drawing the rest from reference TRBV28 and TRBJ2-7, the complete variable domain is DVKVTQSSRYLVKRTGEKVFLECVQDMDHENMFWYRQDPGLGLRLIYFSYDVKMKEKGDIPEGYSVSREKKERFSLILESASTNQTSMYLCASRGTSARYEQYFGPGTRLTVT.

This chain connects TRBV5-1 to TRBJ2-5; 15 bases align to TRBD2. The V gene end was trimmed by 7 bases and the J gene end by 5 bases; junction bases not matched to a gene: 0. This CDR3 has 13 residues. The germline CDR1 and CDR2 sequences are SGHRS and YFSETQ. This chain's CDR3 is CASGTSGRETQYF. For the CDR3, the DNA is TGCGCCAGCGGGACTAGCGGGAGGGAGACCCAGTACTTC. Variable domain in full (rest from reference TRBV5-1 and TRBJ2-5): KAGVTQTPRYLIKTRGQQVTLSCSPISGHRSVSWYQQTPGQGLQFLFEYFSETQRNKGNFPGRFSGRQFSNSRSEMNVSTLELGDSALYLCASGTSGRETQYFGPGTRLLVL.

V usage is TRBV4-2 and J usage is TRBJ2-1; 8 bases are shared with TRBD1. CDR3 length: 14 residues. In germline, CDR1 is LGHNA, CDR2 YNFKEQ. The V gene end was trimmed by 2 bases and the J gene end by 7 bases; junction bases not matched to a gene: 4. The CDR3 DNA reads as TGTGCCAGCAGCCAAAGGGACAGGCAGAATGAGCAGTTCTTC. The encoded protein is CASSQRDRQNEQFF.

The CDR3 sequence: CASSSQTSGRVLETQYF. CDR3 sequence (DNA): TGTGCCAGCAGCTCGCAGACTAGCGGGAGGGTATTAGAGACCCAGTACTTC. J is TRBJ2-5 and V is TRBV5-4; 14 positions agree with TRBD2. CDR1 and CDR2 from the germline V gene are SGHNT and YYREEE (reference sequence). CDR3 length: 17 amino acids. The ends lost 3 bases at V and 4 bases at J; junction bases unmatched: 8.